The sample holds a few counts of the clone carrying this TCR beta chain. The ends were cut back, 3 bases at V and 1 base at J, with 9 bases in the middle. CDR3 length: 14 residues. Germline V gene data show CDR1 as DFQATT and CDR2 as SNEGSKA (reference sequence). The sample comes from a study of blood T cell repertoires in COVID-19. The repertoire was sequenced with immunoSEQ multiplex PCR; TCRdb's copy has only in-frame clones and lacks some. The data show about 340,000 clones, approximately 86% seen once. The specimen was peripheral blood. The sequence derives from a woman aged 55-75 years with COVID-19, enrolled during active disease. This chain joins TRBV20-1 and TRBJ2-2; maybe TRBD2 (6 bases). CDR3 amino acids: CSASPSENTGELFF. CDR3 sequence (DNA): TGCAGTGCTAGTCCTAGCGAGAACACCGGGGAGCTGTTTTTT.